One sample yielded the 18 T cell receptor beta chains listed below, sequenced in a study of blood T cell repertoires in COVID-19. TCRdb's table, derived via immunoSEQ multiplex PCR, lists solely in-frame clones and lacks some. The sample comprises roughly 160,000 clones, about 83% of which are singletons, and about 2.1% rests with the top ten. Sequenced sample: peripheral blood. All receptors derive from a woman over 75 with acute or convalescent COVID-19.

CDR3 bases: TGTGCCAGCAGTTTCGAAGGGCAGGGGAATCAGCCCCAGCATTTT. This gives the protein CASSFEGQGNQPQHF. The V and J genes are TRBV27 and TRBJ1-5, with D possibly being TRBD1 (6 bases). V lost 3 bases to trimming and J lost 4 bases, with 13 bases between them. This CDR3 region has 15 residues. Germline CDR1 reads MNHEY; CDR2 reads SMNVEV (reference sequence).

The chain carries TRBV7-9 and TRBJ1-4; D gene unclear. Trimming removed 5 bases from V and 8 bases from J, with 24 bases in between. The CDR3 loop spans 17 amino acids. Germline V gives CDR1 SEHNR, CDR2 FQNEAQ (reference sequence). The CDR3 coding sequence is TGTGCCAGCAGCCCCGGACTTATCCCCTTACTACGGGAAAAACTGTTTTTT. Translating gives CASSPGLIPLLREKLFF.

The chain has TRBV24-1 and TRBJ1-2, with D hard to call. Between the trimmed V and J ends, which lost 12 bases and 6 bases, there was a span of 7 bases. This CDR3 spans 9 amino acids. The V gene's germline CDR1 is KGHDR and CDR2 SFDVKD. The CDR3 region has the DNA TGTGCCCCCCATCATGGCTACACCTTC. It yields the protein CAPHHGYTF.

Only a few counts were recorded for this clone. The chain joins TRBV5-1 to TRBJ1-3; 7 bases agree with TRBD1. Germline CDR1 and CDR2: SGHRS and YFSETQ. J lost 4 bases, V lost 0 bases, and 7 bases had no gene match. This CDR3 spans 16 amino acids. In nucleotides, the CDR3 is TGCGCCAGCAGCTTGGCCGGGACAGTGAGGGGAAACACCATATATTTT. Protein product: CASSLAGTVRGNTIYF.

The chain employs TRBV4-2 and TRBJ2-7; tentative D call: TRBD2 (6 bases). V was pared by 1 base and J by 3 bases, with 7 bases between. From germline, CDR1 is LGHNA and CDR2 YNFKEQ. The CDR3 spans 13 residues. The CDR3 DNA reads TGTGCCAGCAGCCAAGGGGGAGGCTACGAGCAGTACTTC. It codes for CASSQGGGYEQYF.

The V and J genes are TRBV18 and TRBJ2-7, with D perhaps TRBD1 (6 bases). The ends were cut back, 5 bases at V and 0 bases at J, with 14 bases in the middle. This CDR3 spans 15 amino acids. Germline values: CDR1 KGHSH, CDR2 LQKENI. The CDR3 is CASSSDRLISYEQYF. DNA for the CDR3: TGTGCCAGCTCATCGGACAGACTCATCTCCTACGAGCAGTACTTC. Filled out from reference TRBV18 and TRBJ2-7, the complete variable domain reads NAGVMQNPRHLVRRRGQEARLRCSPMKGHSHVYWYRQLPEEGLKFMVYLQKENIIDESGMPKERFSAEFPKEGPSILRIQQVVRGDSAAYFCASSSDRLISYEQYFGPGTRLTVT.

The V gene is TRBV5-4, the J gene TRBJ2-2; 9 positions agree with TRBD1. V shed 3 bases and J 5 bases; nucleotides not matched to a gene: 5. Germline V CDR1 and CDR2: SGHNT, YYREEE (reference sequence). CDR3 length equals 15 residues. CDR3 loop: CASSYGQGSTGELFF. The CDR3 region has the DNA TGTGCCAGCAGCTATGGACAGGGGAGTACCGGGGAGCTGTTTTTT.

The V gene is TRBV11-2, the J gene TRBJ1-2, with a possible D match to TRBD1 (6 bases). CDR3 size: 14 residues. The germline CDR1 and CDR2 sequences are SGHAT and FQNNGV. V shed 5 bases and J shed 3 bases, with 13 bases lying between them. DNA of the CDR3: TGTGCCAGCAGCCGGGGGGGGCCGGACTATGGCTACACCTTC. It yields the protein CASSRGGPDYGYTF.

This clone turned up a few times. The genes are TRBV7-6 and TRBJ2-5, with 9 bases lining up with TRBD2. V lost 2 bases, J lost 2 bases, and 3 bases stayed unmatched. The CDR3 consists of 15 residues. Looked up from germline, CDR1 is SGHVS and CDR2 is FNYEAQ. Here the CDR3 DNA reads TGTGCCAGCAGCTTATCTGCGGGGGGGCAAGAGACCCAGTACTTC. Residues: CASSLSAGGQETQYF.

The V gene is TRBV6-6, the J gene TRBJ2-7, with D uncertain. The V gene's germline CDR1 is MNHNY and CDR2 SVGAGI (reference sequence). The CDR3 sequence is 14 residues long. The V and J ends lost 6 bases and 0 bases respectively, with 12 bases between them. The DNA of the CDR3 is TGTGCCAGCAGAGACTCCCAAAACTCCTACGAGCAGTACTTC. Translated, it gives CASRDSQNSYEQYF.

The chain joins TRBV5-4 to TRBJ2-2; tentative D call: TRBD2 (5 bases). Trimming cost V 3 bases and J 5 bases, with 8 bases left between them. Looked up from germline, CDR1 is SGHNT and CDR2 is YYREEE (reference sequence). The CDR3 is 13 amino acids. CDR3 in amino acids: CASSSDFTGELFF. The CDR3 DNA follows: TGTGCCAGCAGCTCGGACTTTACCGGGGAGCTGTTTTTT.

The chain carries TRBV19 and TRBJ1-2, with D maybe TRBD1 (5 bases). The CDR3 is 12 residues long. Germline V gene sequence: CDR1 LNHDA, CDR2 SQIVND (reference sequence). V lost 3 bases and J lost 8, with 10 bases in between. Here the CDR3 DNA reads TGTGCCAGTAGTATGGGCGGGGACGGCTACACCTTC. Amino acids: CASSMGGDGYTF.

This clone showed up just once. This chain joins TRBV12-3 or TRBV12-4 and TRBJ1-3, with TRBD1 as a possible D gene (6 bases). Trimming removed 3 bases from V and 4 bases from J, with 7 bases in between. CDR3 size: 13 residues. The CDR3 DNA reads TGTGCCAGCAGTTTTGACAGGGGAAACACCATATATTTT. Translated, it gives CASSFDRGNTIYF.

The chain uses TRBV7-2 and TRBJ2-6, with 8 bases matching TRBD1. The CDR3 sequence is 17 residues long. With 5 bases clipped from V and 2 bases from J, the junction kept 8 bases outside the gene matches. Germline CDR1 is SGHTA and CDR2 is FQGNSA. Written as DNA, the CDR3 is TGTGCCAGCAGCAGAGGACAGGGAGGCGCTGGGGCCAACGTCCTGACTTTC. It codes for CASSRGQGGAGANVLTF.

The chain couples TRBV4-1 to TRBJ1-5; tentatively, D is TRBD1 (6 bases). With 0 bases removed from V and 2 bases from J, the gap between germline ends came to 14 bases. Germline V gene lookup returns CDR1 MGHRA and CDR2 YSYEKL. The CDR3 covers 17 residues. CDR3 protein: CASSQEVLGQRNQPQHF. For the CDR3, the DNA is TGCGCCAGCAGCCAAGAGGTCTTGGGACAACGCAATCAGCCCCAGCATTTT.

This clone was recorded once. V is TRBV5-4 and J is TRBJ2-1, with a possible D match to TRBD2 (6 bases). Trimming took 4 bases from V and 3 from J, leaving 11 bases between them. CDR1 and CDR2 from the germline V gene are SGHNT and YYREEE (reference sequence). The CDR3 has 14 residues. Written as DNA, the CDR3 is TGTGCCAGCAGCCCCCGCGGGGTCTACAATGAGCAGTTCTTC. As protein: CASSPRGVYNEQFF.

This chain joins TRBV5-4 and TRBJ2-2; maybe TRBD2 (5 bases). Trimming took 4 bases from V and 3 from J, leaving 16 bases between them. The CDR3 consists of 16 residues. CDR1 and CDR2 (germline): SGHNT, YYREEE (reference sequence). CDR3 sequence: CASSPGSRLDTGELFF. CDR3 in DNA: TGTGCCAGCAGCCCGGGGAGCAGGCTGGACACCGGGGAGCTGTTTTTT.

This chain joins TRBV5-4 and TRBJ1-1; 8 bases match TRBD1. This CDR3 comprises 15 residues. Germline V CDR1 and CDR2: SGHNT, YYREEE (reference sequence). V was pared by 3 bases and J by 3 bases, with 7 bases of the junction left unmatched. CDR3 in amino acids: CASSSATGVYTEAFF. CDR3 coding DNA: TGTGCCAGCAGCTCGGCGACAGGGGTTTACACTGAAGCTTTCTTT.